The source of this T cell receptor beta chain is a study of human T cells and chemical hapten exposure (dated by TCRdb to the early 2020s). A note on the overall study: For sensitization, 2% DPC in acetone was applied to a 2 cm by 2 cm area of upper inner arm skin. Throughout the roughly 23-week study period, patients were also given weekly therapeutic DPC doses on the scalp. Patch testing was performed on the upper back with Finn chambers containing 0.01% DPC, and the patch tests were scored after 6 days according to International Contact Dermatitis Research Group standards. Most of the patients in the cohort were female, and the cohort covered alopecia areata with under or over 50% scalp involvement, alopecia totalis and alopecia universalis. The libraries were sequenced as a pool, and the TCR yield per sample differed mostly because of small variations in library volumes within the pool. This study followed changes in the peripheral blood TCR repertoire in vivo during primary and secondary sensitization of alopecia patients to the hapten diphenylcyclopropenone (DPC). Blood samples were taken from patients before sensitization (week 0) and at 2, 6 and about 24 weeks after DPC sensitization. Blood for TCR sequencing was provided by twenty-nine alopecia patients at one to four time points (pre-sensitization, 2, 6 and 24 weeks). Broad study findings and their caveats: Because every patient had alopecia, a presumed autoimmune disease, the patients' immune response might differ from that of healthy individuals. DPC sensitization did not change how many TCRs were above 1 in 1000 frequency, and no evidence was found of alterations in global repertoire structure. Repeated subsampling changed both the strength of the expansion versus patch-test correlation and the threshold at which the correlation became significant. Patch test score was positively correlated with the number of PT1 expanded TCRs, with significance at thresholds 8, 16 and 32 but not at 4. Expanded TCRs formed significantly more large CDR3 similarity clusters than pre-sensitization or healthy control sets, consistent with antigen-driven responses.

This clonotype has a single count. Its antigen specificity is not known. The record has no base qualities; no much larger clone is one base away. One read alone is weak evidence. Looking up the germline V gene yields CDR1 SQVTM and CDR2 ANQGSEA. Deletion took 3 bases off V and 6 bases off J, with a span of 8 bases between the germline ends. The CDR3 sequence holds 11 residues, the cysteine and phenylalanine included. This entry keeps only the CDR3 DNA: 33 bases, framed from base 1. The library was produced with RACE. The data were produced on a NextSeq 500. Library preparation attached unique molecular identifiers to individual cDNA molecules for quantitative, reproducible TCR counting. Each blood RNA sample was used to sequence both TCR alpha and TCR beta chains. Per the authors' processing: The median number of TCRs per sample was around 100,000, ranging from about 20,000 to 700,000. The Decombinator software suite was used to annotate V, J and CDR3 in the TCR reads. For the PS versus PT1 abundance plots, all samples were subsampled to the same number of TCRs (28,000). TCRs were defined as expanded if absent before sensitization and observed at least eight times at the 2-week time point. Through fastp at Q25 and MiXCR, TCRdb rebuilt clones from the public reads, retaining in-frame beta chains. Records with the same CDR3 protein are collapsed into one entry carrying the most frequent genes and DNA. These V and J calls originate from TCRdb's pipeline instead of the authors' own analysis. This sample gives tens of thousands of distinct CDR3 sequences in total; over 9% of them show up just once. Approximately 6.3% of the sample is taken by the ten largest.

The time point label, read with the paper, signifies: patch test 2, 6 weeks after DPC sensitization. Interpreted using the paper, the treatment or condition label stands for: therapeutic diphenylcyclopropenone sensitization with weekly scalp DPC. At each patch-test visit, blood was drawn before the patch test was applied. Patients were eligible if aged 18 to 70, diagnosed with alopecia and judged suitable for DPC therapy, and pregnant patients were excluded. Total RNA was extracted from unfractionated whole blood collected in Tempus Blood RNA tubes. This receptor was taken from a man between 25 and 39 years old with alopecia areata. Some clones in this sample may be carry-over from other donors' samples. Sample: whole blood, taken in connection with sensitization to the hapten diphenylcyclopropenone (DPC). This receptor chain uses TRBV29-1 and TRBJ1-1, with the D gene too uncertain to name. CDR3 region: CSVDAGPEAFF. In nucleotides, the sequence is TGCAGCGTTGATGCTGGGCCTGAAGCTTTCTTT.